This TCR beta chain was sequenced for a study of PD-L1 blockade in urothelial cancer. The time point is: peripheral blood 6 weeks after treatment start. CDR3 length: 12 residues. Germline loops: CDR1 MNHNS, CDR2 SASEGT. The V gene lost 3 bases and the J gene lost 6 bases, with 9 bases spanning the gap. Clones were sequenced by immunoSEQ multiplex PCR, and TCRdb holds only the in-frame ones, with some missing. The data contain under 150,000 clones, around 89% of them singletons. This sequence was found in a man aged 60 to 75 with urothelial cancer. The chain is built from TRBV6-1 and TRBJ2-7; perhaps TRBD2 as D (7 bases). The source material was PBMCs, sampled around atezolizumab (anti-PD-L1) treatment. CDR3 in amino acids: CASSEGGREQYF. The DNA for the CDR3 is TGTGCCAGCAGTGAGGGGGGGCGCGAGCAGTACTTC.